This T cell receptor beta chain was sequenced in a study of spatial heterogeneity in lung cancer. In the study overall: Consistent detection of more beta-chain than alpha-chain sequences was observed. Tumor-region counts of TCR transcripts tracked strongly with a T cell module score from matched bulk RNA-seq. Findings and caveats of the study: Tracking of tumor mutation counts was seen in expanded intratumoral alpha and beta TCR counts.

This clonotype is deemed medium-sized. Its target is not known. The size of this beta chain means little, since it is a stray read in a library made for alpha chains. This sample's time point: sample taken at primary tumor resection. Donation came from about 72 patients with untreated early-stage non-small cell lung cancer. This CDR3 spans 12 amino acids. The germline CDR1 and CDR2 sequences are MDHEN and SYDVKM. Trimming removed 5 bases at V and 5 bases at J, with 7 bases between. A unique molecular identifier was attached to every TCR cDNA molecule. TCRdb redid the calling of the 5' RACE reads with MiXCR, one entry per CDR3 protein. Here the sample spans about 11,000 distinct CDR3 sequences, more than 4.5% being singletons.

The rearrangement joins TRBV28 to TRBJ2-1; the D is unclear. The material was lung tumor tissue, obtained at surgery. This sequence was found in a male donor with early-stage non-small cell lung cancer. The CDR3 protein is CASSLPNNEQFF. CDR3 bases: TGTGCCAGCAGTCTACCCAACAATGAGCAGTTCTTC.